This T cell receptor (beta chain) was sequenced for a study of blood T cell repertoires in COVID-19. Study at large: COVID-19 samples, acute and convalescent, were from the United States, Italy and Spain. Nucleic acid was either cDNA or gDNA, and it came from T cells, B-cell-depleted T cells, or PBMCs.

As handled by the study authors: By means of reference gene primer amplification, nucleated cell counts were estimated. Data came from immunoSEQ multiplex PCR; TCRdb stores just in-frame clones and leaves some out. Clonal size and the V and J genes are those of that table, whereas D and trimming came from the DNA. The table records tens of thousands of clones, around 80% of them present only once. Material for sequencing was peripheral blood. The source of this sequence is an elderly woman with acute or convalescent COVID-19.

The CDR3: CASGRQGSPLHF. The CDR3 nucleotides are TGTGCCAGCGGGAGACAGGGCTCACCCCTCCACTTT. This chain joins TRBV6-5 and TRBJ1-6, with TRBD1 matching over 7 bases. Trimming at V came to 8 bases and at J to 10 bases, leaving 5 bases not matched to a gene. This CDR3 contains 12 residues. Germline-derived CDR1 and CDR2 are MNHEY and SVGAGI.